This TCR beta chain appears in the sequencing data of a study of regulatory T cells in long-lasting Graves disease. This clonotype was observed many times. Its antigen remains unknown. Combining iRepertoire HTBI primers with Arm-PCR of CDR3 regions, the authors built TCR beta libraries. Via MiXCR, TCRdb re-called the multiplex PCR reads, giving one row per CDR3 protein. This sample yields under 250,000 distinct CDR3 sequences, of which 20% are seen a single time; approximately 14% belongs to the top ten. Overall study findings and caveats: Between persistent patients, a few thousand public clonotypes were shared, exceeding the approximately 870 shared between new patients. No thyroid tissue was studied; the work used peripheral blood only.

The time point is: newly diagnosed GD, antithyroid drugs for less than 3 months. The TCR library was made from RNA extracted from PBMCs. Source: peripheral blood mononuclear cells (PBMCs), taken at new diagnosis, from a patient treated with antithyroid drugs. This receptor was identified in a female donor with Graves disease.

For the CDR3, the DNA is TGTGCCAGCAGCCAAAAGCTGACTAGCGGGGGCGATACGCAGTATTTT. This codes for CASSQKLTSGGDTQYF. The V gene is TRBV14, the J gene TRBJ2-3; 12 bases line up with TRBD2. The J segment lost 6 bases and the V segment lost 2 bases, leaving 6 bases of the junction unmatched. The CDR3 is 16 residues long. CDR1 and CDR2 (germline): SGHDN, FVKESK.